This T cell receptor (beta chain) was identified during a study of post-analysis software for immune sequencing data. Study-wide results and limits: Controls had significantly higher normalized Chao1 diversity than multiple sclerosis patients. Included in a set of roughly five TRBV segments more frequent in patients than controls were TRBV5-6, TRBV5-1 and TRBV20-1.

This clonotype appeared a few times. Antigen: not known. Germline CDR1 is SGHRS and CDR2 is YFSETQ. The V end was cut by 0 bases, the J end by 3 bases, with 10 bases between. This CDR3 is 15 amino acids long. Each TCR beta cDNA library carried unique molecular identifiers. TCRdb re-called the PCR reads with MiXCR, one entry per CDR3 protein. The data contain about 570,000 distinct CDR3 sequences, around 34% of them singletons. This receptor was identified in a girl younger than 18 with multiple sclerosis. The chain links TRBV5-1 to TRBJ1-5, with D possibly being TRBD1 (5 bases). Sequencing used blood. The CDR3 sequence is CASSLEGRDNQPQHF. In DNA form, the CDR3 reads TGCGCCAGCAGCTTGGAAGGCAGGGACAATCAGCCCCAGCATTTT.